The rows below give T cell receptor beta chains drawn from one sample of a study of blood T cell repertoires in COVID-19. Sequencing used immunoSEQ multiplex PCR; TCRdb keeps in-frame clones, though not all of them. The sample contains around 420,000 clones, 88% of which appear only once. The sequencing input was PBMCs or T cells enriched from blood (not recorded which). The receptors derive from a woman between 35 and 50 years old with acute COVID-19. Each CDR3 is given with its conserved first and last residue. The D gene is left open where the match is weak. Size is omitted from some rows. Given values are once, few, many or a class for expanded clones.

>-|TRBD1|TRBJ2-7|TRBV19
CASTPGGSYEQYF
TGTGCCAGTACCCCAGGGGGCTCTTACGAGCAGTACTTC
>-|-|TRBJ2-7|TRBV11-2
CASSLDWGEAYEQYF
TGTGCCAGCAGCTTAGATTGGGGGGAAGCCTACGAGCAGTACTTC
>-|TRBD1|TRBJ1-5|TRBV29-1
CSVGTGGQPQHF
TGCAGCGTAGGGACAGGGGGTCAGCCCCAGCATTTT
>few|-|TRBJ1-2|TRBV27
CASSQRGLLGYTF
TGTGCCAGCAGTCAACGAGGGCTCCTTGGCTACACCTTC
>-|TRBD2|TRBJ2-5|TRBV6-1
CASSEALLAGGAYGETQYF
TGTGCCAGCAGTGAAGCGCTTCTAGCGGGGGGGGCCTATGGAGAGACCCAGTACTTC
>-|TRBD1|TRBJ2-2|TRBV9
CASSDRGQHTGELFF
TGTGCCAGCAGCGACAGGGGGCAACACACCGGGGAGCTGTTTTTT
>-|TRBD2|TRBJ2-3|TRBV18
CASSPWTSGGGDTQYF
TGTGCCAGCTCACCGTGGACTAGCGGGGGTGGAGATACGCAGTATTTT
>-|TRBD2|TRBJ2-3|TRBV4-1
CASSRYGGASGTDTQYF
TGCGCCAGCAGCCGATACGGGGGGGCCAGCGGCACAGATACGCAGTATTTT
>-|-|TRBJ2-1|TRBV5-1
CASSLVRFEQFF
TGCGCCAGCAGCCTGGTTCGTTTTGAGCAGTTCTTC
>-|TRBD2|TRBJ2-3|TRBV10-2
CASTRTSGGTDTQYF
TGCGCCAGCACAAGGACTAGCGGGGGCACAGATACGCAGTATTTT
>-|TRBD2|TRBJ2-2|TRBV29-1
CSVTVGGATNTGELFF
TGCAGCGTCACCGTCGGGGGGGCTACGAACACCGGGGAGCTGTTTTTT
>-|-|TRBJ2-1|TRBV18
CASSPRGGAGNNEQFF
TGTGCCAGCTCACCACGTGGCGGGGCCGGAAACAATGAGCAGTTCTTC
>-|TRBD1|TRBJ1-2|TRBV19
CASTYGTGGGYGYTF
TGTGCCAGTACTTATGGCACAGGGGGCGGCTATGGCTACACCTTC
>-|TRBD1|TRBJ2-1|TRBV5-1
CASSLGTGKGNEQFF
TGCGCCAGCAGCTTGGGGACAGGGAAGGGCAATGAGCAGTTCTTC
>-|TRBD1|TRBJ1-1|TRBV7-9
CASSLGQKNTEAFF
TGTGCCAGCAGCTTGGGACAGAAGAACACTGAAGCTTTCTTT